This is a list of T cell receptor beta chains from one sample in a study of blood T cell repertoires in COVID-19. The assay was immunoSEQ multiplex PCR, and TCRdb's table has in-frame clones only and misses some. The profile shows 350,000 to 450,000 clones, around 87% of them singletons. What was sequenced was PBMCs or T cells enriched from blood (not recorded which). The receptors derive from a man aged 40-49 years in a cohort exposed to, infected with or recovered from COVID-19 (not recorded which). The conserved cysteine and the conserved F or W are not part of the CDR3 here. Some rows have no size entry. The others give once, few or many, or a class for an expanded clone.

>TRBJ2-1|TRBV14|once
ASSQSLAGRQF
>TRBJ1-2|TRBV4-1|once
ASSQVVNANYGYT
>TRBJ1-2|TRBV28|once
ASSFAGTAYNYGYT
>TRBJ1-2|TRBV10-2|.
ASRFALSDGYT
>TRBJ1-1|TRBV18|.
ASSPETGLNTEAF
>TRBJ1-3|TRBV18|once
ASSPGTGSGNTIY
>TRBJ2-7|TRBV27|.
ASSSRQGISYEQY
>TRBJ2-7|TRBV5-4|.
ASSLRDRGFDEQY
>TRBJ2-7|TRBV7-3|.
ASSTDRGYEQY
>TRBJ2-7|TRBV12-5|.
ASGTFYEQY
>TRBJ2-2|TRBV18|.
ASSPVAGGPTGELF
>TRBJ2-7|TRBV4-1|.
ASSRGLAGGSLGYEQY
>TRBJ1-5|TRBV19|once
ASGRRYSNQPQH
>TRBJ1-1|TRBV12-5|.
ASGFPPVTGETEAF
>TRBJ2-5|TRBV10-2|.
ASTPRASGDQETQY
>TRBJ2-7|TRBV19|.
ASSINNYEQY
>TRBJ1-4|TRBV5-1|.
ASSSAISTNEKLF
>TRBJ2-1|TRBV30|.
ACPGQANEQF
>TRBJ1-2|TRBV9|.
ASSVGIGTQYGYT
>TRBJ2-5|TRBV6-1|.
ASSEVGGGQETQY
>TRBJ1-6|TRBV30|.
AWTWTDYNSPLH
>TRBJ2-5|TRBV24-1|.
ATSDSGGGRETQY
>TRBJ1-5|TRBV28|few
ASSFPLGREGAQH
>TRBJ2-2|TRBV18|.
ASSPPESGSGAGELF
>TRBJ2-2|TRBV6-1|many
ASSELAGSTGELF
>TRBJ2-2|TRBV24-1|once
ATSGGRTGTGELF
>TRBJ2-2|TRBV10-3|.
AITKAGATGELF
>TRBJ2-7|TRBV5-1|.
ASSLGGSGASYEQY
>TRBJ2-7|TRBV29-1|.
SGGQDYEQY